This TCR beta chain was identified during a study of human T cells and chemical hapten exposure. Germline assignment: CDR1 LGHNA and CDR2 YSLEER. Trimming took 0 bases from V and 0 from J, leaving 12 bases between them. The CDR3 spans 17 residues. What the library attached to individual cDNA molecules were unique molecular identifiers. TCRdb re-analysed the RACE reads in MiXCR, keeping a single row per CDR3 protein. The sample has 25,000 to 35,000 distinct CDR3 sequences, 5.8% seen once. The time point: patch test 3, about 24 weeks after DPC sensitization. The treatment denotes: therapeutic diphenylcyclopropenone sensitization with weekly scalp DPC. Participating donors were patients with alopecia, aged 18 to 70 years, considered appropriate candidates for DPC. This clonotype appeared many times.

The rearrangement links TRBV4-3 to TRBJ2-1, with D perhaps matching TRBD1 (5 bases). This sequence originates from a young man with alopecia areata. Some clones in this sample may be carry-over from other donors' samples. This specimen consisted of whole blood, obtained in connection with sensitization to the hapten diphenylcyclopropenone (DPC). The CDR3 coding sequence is TGCGCCAGCAGCCAAGATATTCTGGACACCTCCTACAATGAGCAGTTCTTC. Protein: CASSQDILDTSYNEQFF.